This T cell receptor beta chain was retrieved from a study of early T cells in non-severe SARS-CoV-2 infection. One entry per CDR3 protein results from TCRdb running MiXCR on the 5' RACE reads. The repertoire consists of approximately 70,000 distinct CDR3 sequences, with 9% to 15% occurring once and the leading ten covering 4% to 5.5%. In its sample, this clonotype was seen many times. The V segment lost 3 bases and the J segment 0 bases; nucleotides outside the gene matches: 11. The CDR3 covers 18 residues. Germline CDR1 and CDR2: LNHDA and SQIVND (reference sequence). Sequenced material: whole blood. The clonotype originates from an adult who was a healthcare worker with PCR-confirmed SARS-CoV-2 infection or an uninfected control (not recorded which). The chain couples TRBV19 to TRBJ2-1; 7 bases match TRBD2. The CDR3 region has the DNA TGTGCCAGTAGTATCCGGCTAGCGGTATTTAGCTCCTACAATGAGCAGTTCTTC. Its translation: CASSIRLAVFSSYNEQFF.